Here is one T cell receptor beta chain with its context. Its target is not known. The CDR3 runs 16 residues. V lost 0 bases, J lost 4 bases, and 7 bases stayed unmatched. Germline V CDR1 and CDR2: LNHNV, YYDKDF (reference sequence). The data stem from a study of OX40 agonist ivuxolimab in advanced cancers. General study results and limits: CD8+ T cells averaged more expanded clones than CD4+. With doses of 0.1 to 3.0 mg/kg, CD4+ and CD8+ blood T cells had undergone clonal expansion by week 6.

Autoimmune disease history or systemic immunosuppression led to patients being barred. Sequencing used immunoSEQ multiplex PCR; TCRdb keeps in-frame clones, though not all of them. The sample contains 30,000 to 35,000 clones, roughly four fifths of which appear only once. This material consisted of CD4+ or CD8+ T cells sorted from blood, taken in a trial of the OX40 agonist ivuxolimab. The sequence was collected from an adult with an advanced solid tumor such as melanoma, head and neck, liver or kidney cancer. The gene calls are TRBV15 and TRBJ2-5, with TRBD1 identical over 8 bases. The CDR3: CATSRDFDRGRETQYF. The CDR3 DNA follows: TGTGCCACCAGCAGAGACTTTGACAGGGGCCGAGAGACCCAGTACTTC.